This TCR beta chain was documented in a study of T cells in Graves' hyperthyroidism and ophthalmopathy. As for the study in general: Peripheral blood draws took place at initial diagnosis, ahead of any treatment.

Amplification of TCR beta CDR3 regions used RNA as the template. The HTBI set primed first-round TCR CDR3 RT-PCR. MiXCR, run by TCRdb on the multiplex PCR reads, gives a single entry per CDR3 protein. The sample records around 290,000 distinct CDR3 sequences, over 15% being singletons. This clonotype was counted only a few times. As yet, its antigen is unknown. Patients with uncontrolled infections, other autoimmune diseases, pregnancy or lactation were excluded. Trimming removed 7 bases at V and 4 bases at J, with 23 bases between. CDR3 length: 17 residues. Per germline, CDR1 MNHNS and CDR2 SASEGT. Points from the study as a whole: Most expanded thyroid clonotypes above 0.001 recurred in blood. Ophthalmopathy was told apart from stable hyperthyroidism by a 13 V-J model.

The chain uses TRBV6-1 and TRBJ2-1, with D perhaps matching TRBD2 (6 bases). This sequence was found in a woman aged 60 to 75 with Graves' ophthalmopathy. The sample comprised blood. The CDR3 DNA follows: TGTGCCAGCATCTCTTCCGGGACCATGGGGGGATACAATGAGCAGTTCTTC. As protein: CASISSGTMGGYNEQFF.